A single sample gave rise to the 5 T cell receptor beta chains below, sequenced in a study of blood T cell repertoires in COVID-19. Sequenced by immunoSEQ multiplex PCR; TCRdb stores in-frame clones only, minus some. The sample holds 300,000 or so clones, 75% to 90% seen once. Sequences were obtained from peripheral blood. These receptor sequences come from a woman between 25 and 40 years old with COVID-19, enrolled during active disease.

The J gene is TRBJ1-1, the V gene TRBV29-1, with D possibly matching TRBD1 (5 bases). V lost 3 bases and J 0 bases, leaving 11 bases between the germline ends. Germline CDR1 SQVTM, CDR2 ANQGSEA. The CDR3 has 14 residues. Here the CDR3 reads CSVEERGVNTEAFF. The CDR3 DNA reads TGCAGCGTTGAGGAACGGGGGGTGAACACTGAAGCTTTCTTT.

The V and J genes are TRBV30 and TRBJ2-6, with 9 bases fitting TRBD1. The germline CDR1 and CDR2 sequences are GTSNPN and SVGIG (reference sequence). V dropped 2 bases and J dropped 2; count of bases not matched to a gene: 7. The CDR3 length is 17 residues. Here the CDR3 reads CAWSSQRQGAGANVLTF. The CDR3 DNA sequence: TGTGCCTGGAGTTCCCAGAGACAGGGGGCTGGGGCCAACGTCCTGACTTTC.

The rearrangement links TRBV15 to TRBJ2-7, with 11 bases that match TRBD2. CDR1 and CDR2 from the germline V gene are LNHNV and YYDKDF (reference sequence). The length of the CDR3 is 16 residues. J lost 1 base, V lost 3 bases, and 5 bases had no gene match. The CDR3 DNA is TGTGCCACCAGCAGGGGTACTAGCGGGAGATCCTACGAGCAGTACTTC. This gives the protein CATSRGTSGRSYEQYF. The complete variable domain, with remaining parts taken from reference TRBV15 and TRBJ2-7, reads DAMVIQNPRYQVTQFGKPVTLSCSQTLNHNVMYWYQQKSSQAPKLLFHYYDKDFNNEADTPDNFQSRRPNTSFCFLDIRSPGLGDTAMYLCATSRGTSGRSYEQYFGPGTRLTVT.

Of note for this clone: The same CDR3 is also encoded by other DNA sequences in this sample. The V and J genes are TRBV7-9 and TRBJ1-1; D is ambiguous. The V end lost 4 bases, the J end lost 0 bases, and 6 bases lay between the germline ends. Germline values: CDR1 SEHNR, CDR2 FQNEAQ (reference sequence). The CDR3 consists of 13 residues. The DNA for the CDR3 is TGTGCCAGCAGCTCCCTAATGAACACTGAAGCTTTCTTT. Translating gives CASSSLMNTEAFF. Full variable domain (outside the CDR3, taken from reference TRBV7-9 and TRBJ1-1): DTGVSQNPRHKITKRGQNVTFRCDPISEHNRLYWYRQTLGQGPEFLTYFQNEAQLEKSRLLSDRFSAERPKGSFSTLEIQRTEQGDSAMYLCASSSLMNTEAFFGQGTRLTVV.

This chain connects TRBV6-6 to TRBJ2-4; weak D call: TRBD2 (5 bases). V was trimmed by 6 bases and J by 8 bases, leaving 17 bases between them. The CDR3 length is 14 residues. The germline V gene encodes CDR1 MNHNY and CDR2 SVGAGI (reference sequence). The CDR3 spells CASSHGSGSDIQYF. In DNA, the CDR3 is TGTGCCAGCAGCCACGGGTCTGGTAGCGACATTCAGTACTTC.